The subject of this entry is one T cell receptor (beta chain). The ends lost 0 bases at V and 1 base at J; junction bases unmatched: 2. This CDR3 comprises 15 residues. Germline CDR1 LNHDA, CDR2 SQIVND (reference sequence). This PCR relied on a set of 60 Vbeta primers and 13 Jbeta primers. Clones were read by immunoSEQ multiplex PCR, and TCRdb kept only the in-frame ones, dropping some. The data hold roughly 140,000 clones, with about 60% observed a single time. This sample was taken from a study of cytomegalovirus exposure and HLA in healthy donors. The chain recombines TRBV19 with TRBJ1-1, with TRBD1 matching over 7 bases. The sample was PBMCs. The sequence was obtained from a woman aged 60-75 years in good health and CMV-seropositive. The CDR3 here is CASSIEGTANTEAFF. For the CDR3, the DNA is TGTGCCAGTAGTATAGAAGGGACAGCGAACACTGAAGCTTTCTTT.